The 16 T cell receptor beta chains in this list originate from one sample, sequenced in a study of long-term antiretroviral therapy in people with HIV. Survey-level resolution applied to immunoSEQ assay v3.0. The assay was immunoSEQ multiplex PCR, and TCRdb's table has in-frame clones only and misses some. The sample contains 25,000 to 30,000 clones, 95% of which appear only once. Specimen: unsorted PBMCs, collected 5.3 years after starting antiretroviral therapy. The source is a man aged 25 to 40 with HIV.

The chain has TRBV6-4 and TRBJ2-2; tentative D call: TRBD2 (5 bases). Trimming removed 10 bases from V and 3 bases from J, with 15 bases in between. Looked up from germline, CDR1 is MRHNA and CDR2 is SNTAGT. This CDR3 has 14 amino acids. CDR3 sequence: CATRWESDTGELFF. The CDR3 DNA reads TGTGCCACCCGCTGGGAGTCAGACACCGGGGAGCTGTTTTTT.

The chain has TRBV30 and TRBJ2-1; TRBD2 matches at 8 bases. Germline V CDR1 and CDR2: GTSNPN, SVGIG (reference sequence). This CDR3 is 14 amino acids long. V shed 2 bases, J shed 4 bases, and the junction held 4 bases outside the gene matches. The chain's CDR3 is CAWSSGRGYNEQFF. For the CDR3, the DNA is TGTGCCTGGAGTAGCGGGAGAGGTTACAATGAGCAGTTCTTC.

The chain employs TRBV18 and TRBJ2-7, with 9 bases that match TRBD1. The CDR3 has 15 amino acids. The germline CDR1 and CDR2 sequences are KGHSH and LQKENI. Losses at the gene ends were 2 bases for V and 2 bases for J; bases not matched to a gene: 4. The CDR3 spells CASSPGTGIPYEQYF. CDR3 bases: TGTGCCAGCTCACCAGGGACAGGGATTCCCTACGAGCAGTACTTC.

The chain employs TRBV7-3 and TRBJ2-1; D unclear. Trimming left V 5 bases short and J 10 bases short, with 9 bases between. CDR3 length: 11 amino acids. CDR1 is SGHTA, CDR2 FQGTGA, per germline. The CDR3 sequence: CASSANGEQFF. CDR3 DNA sequence: TGTGCCAGCAGCGCTAACGGCGAGCAGTTCTTC.

The chain uses TRBV15 and TRBJ1-1; no firm D call. This CDR3 spans 12 amino acids. The V end lost 0 bases, the J end lost 8 bases, and 7 bases lay between the germline ends. Germline CDR1 and CDR2: LNHNV and YYDKDF (reference sequence). The CDR3 DNA reads as TGTGCCACCAGCAGAGATTTCAGGGAAGCTTTCTTT. Protein product: CATSRDFREAFF.

This clone was detected a few times. The chain combines TRBV28 with TRBJ1-2; 9 positions match TRBD1. The CDR3 length is 14 residues. With 8 bases clipped from V and 3 bases from J, the junction kept 7 bases outside the gene matches. From germline, CDR1 is MDHEN and CDR2 SYDVKM. The chain's CDR3 is CASQQGAVHYGYTF. CDR3 DNA: TGTGCCAGCCAACAGGGGGCCGTACACTATGGCTACACCTTC.

V is TRBV9 and J is TRBJ1-3; TRBD1 agrees at 7 bases. The CDR3 consists of 15 residues. Germline values: CDR1 SGDLS, CDR2 YYNGEE. The J segment lost 0 bases and the V segment lost 6 bases, leaving 6 bases of the junction unmatched. DNA for the CDR3: TGTGCCAGCACCAGGGGGGGTCTCTCTGGAAACACCATATATTTT. Translating it yields CASTRGGLSGNTIYF.

The chain uses TRBV2 and TRBJ2-5; no clear D gene. The CDR3 runs 14 residues. V was cut by 3 bases and J by 2 bases, with 10 bases left in between. Per the germline V gene, CDR1 is SNHLY and CDR2 is FYNNEI. The CDR3 here is CASSDVAEQETQYF. CDR3 nucleotides: TGTGCCAGCAGTGACGTGGCGGAGCAAGAGACCCAGTACTTC.

This clone occurred once. V gene TRBV27 combines with J gene TRBJ1-4; unclear D gene. The V gene's germline CDR1 is MNHEY and CDR2 SMNVEV (reference sequence). Trimming removed 2 bases from V and 5 bases from J, with 9 bases in between. This CDR3 contains 14 residues. DNA for the CDR3: TGTGCCAGCAGTTTAGGGTCAAGGAATGAAAAACTGTTTTTT. Translating it yields CASSLGSRNEKLFF.

The CDR3 loop reads CASSLGANQPQHF. CDR3 nucleotide sequence: TGCGCCAGCAGCTTGGGGGCGAATCAGCCCCAGCATTTT. This chain connects TRBV5-1 to TRBJ1-5; no firm D call. V was cut by 0 bases and J by 4 bases, with 5 bases left in between. Germline CDR1 and CDR2: SGHRS and YFSETQ. The CDR3 extends over 13 amino acids.

The chain recombines TRBV5-1 with TRBJ1-1; D might be TRBD1 (5 bases). V shed 0 bases and J shed 1 base, with 16 bases lying between them. Germline V gives CDR1 SGHRS, CDR2 YFSETQ. CDR3 length: 17 amino acids. The DNA of the CDR3 is TGCGCCAGCAGCTTGGCGAGGGGTCCCTCGCCGAACACTGAAGCTTTCTTT. It codes for CASSLARGPSPNTEAFF.

The chain links TRBV6-1 to TRBJ1-6, with D maybe TRBD1 (6 bases). The CDR3 runs 14 residues. Trimming stripped 5 bases from V and 7 bases from J, with 12 bases between. The germline V gene has CDR1 MNHNS and CDR2 SASEGT. CDR3 loop: CASSPGVGNSPLHF. The CDR3, as DNA: TGTGCCAGCAGTCCAGGGGTTGGGAATTCACCCCTCCACTTT.

The chain employs TRBV6-6 and TRBJ1-5; D gene unclear. The CDR3 is 13 amino acids. Trimming took 5 bases from V and 1 from J, leaving 6 bases between them. Looked up from germline, CDR1 is MNHNY and CDR2 is SVGAGI (reference sequence). For the CDR3, the DNA is TGTGCCAGCAGTCCGGACAGCAATCAGCCCCAGCATTTT. This sequence encodes CASSPDSNQPQHF.

V is TRBV5-1 and J is TRBJ1-1, with 10 bases matching TRBD1. The J segment lost 3 bases and the V segment lost 7 bases, leaving 9 bases of the junction unmatched. CDR3 length equals 15 residues. From germline, CDR1 is SGHRS and CDR2 YFSETQ. CDR3: CASFGQGGADTEAFF. In nucleotides, the CDR3 is TGCGCCAGCTTTGGACAGGGGGGGGCGGACACTGAAGCTTTCTTT.

The rearrangement links TRBV6-1 to TRBJ2-1; D remains ambiguous. The germline V gene encodes CDR1 MNHNS and CDR2 SASEGT. CDR3 length: 13 amino acids. Trimming cost V 6 bases and J 5 bases, with 11 bases left between them. CDR3 region: CASRGITDNEQFF. CDR3 bases: TGTGCCAGCAGGGGAATAACGGACAATGAGCAGTTCTTC.

The chain uses TRBV5-5 and TRBJ2-2; no firm D call. Germline V gene sequence: CDR1 SGHKS, CDR2 YYEKEE (reference sequence). CDR3 size: 18 residues. V lost 0 bases, J lost 4 bases, and 19 bases lay in between. The CDR3 loop reads CASSLVVSLATTTGELFF. CDR3 nucleotides: TGTGCCAGCAGCTTGGTTGTCTCTTTGGCCACCACCACCGGGGAGCTGTTTTTT.